This T cell receptor (beta chain) was observed in a study of cytomegalovirus exposure and HLA in healthy donors. Trimming shortened V by 1 base and J by 0 bases, and 13 bases separated the two germline ends. This CDR3 contains 17 residues. Per the germline V gene, CDR1 is SGHTA and CDR2 is FQGNSA. The PCR employed 60 Vbeta primers together with 13 Jbeta primers. Produced via immunoSEQ multiplex PCR; TCRdb's table is partial and in-frame only. Among 150,000 or so clones listed, approximately 72% were seen once. The chain combines TRBV7-2 with TRBJ1-3, with a possible D match to TRBD1 (6 bases). The source material was PBMCs. The sequence came from a young man in good health and CMV-seronegative. The CDR3 DNA is TGTGCCAGCAGCTTAGGGGCGGTCAGGGGCTCTGGAAACACCATATATTTT. Amino acids: CASSLGAVRGSGNTIYF.